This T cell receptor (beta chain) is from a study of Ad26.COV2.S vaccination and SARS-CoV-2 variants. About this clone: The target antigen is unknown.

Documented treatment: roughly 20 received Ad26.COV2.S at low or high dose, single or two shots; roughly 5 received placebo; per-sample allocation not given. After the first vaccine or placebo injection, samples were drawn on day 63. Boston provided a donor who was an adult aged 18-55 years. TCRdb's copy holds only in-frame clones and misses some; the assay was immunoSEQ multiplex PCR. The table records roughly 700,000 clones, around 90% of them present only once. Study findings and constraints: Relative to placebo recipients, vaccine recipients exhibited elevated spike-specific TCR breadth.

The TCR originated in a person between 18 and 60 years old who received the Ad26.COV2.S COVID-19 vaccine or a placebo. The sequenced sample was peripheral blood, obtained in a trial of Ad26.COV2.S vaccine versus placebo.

The CDR3 here is CASSERVRVSIYGYTF. CDR3 nucleotide sequence: TGTGCCAGCAGTGAAAGGGTGAGGGTCAGCATCTATGGCTACACCTTC. The V gene is TRBV6-1, the J gene TRBJ1-2; D ambiguous. This CDR3 has 16 residues. The germline CDR1 and CDR2 sequences are MNHNS and SASEGT. The V and J ends lost 2 bases and 4 bases respectively, with 17 bases between them.